The clone carrying this TCR beta chain came up many times. The antigen is not known. As for the cDNA, it was generated by 5'RACE with 10-nucleotide random UMIs. TCRdb re-called the 5' RACE reads with MiXCR, one entry per CDR3 protein. Among 35,000 to 45,000 distinct CDR3 sequences listed, around a tenth were seen once. These data belong to a study of neurological immune-mediated disorders. Whole-study results and caveats: Because no CDR3 amino acid sequences were shared across subjects by expanded clones, private repertoires were suggested in all groups.

V was pared by 4 bases and J by 5 bases, with 9 bases of the junction left unmatched. Germline V CDR1 and CDR2: SGHRS, YFSETQ. This CDR3 has 15 amino acids. The sorted libraries started from 850,000 to 1,000,000 CD4+ or CD8+ T cells. Sequencing input: CD4+ T cells from blood. The clonotype was recovered from a woman in her thirties with HTLV-1-associated myelopathy (HAM/TSP). The V call is TRBV5-1, the J call TRBJ1-1; 9 bases fit TRBD1. CDR3 nucleotide sequence: TGCGCCAGCAGCCCTACGACAGGGGGGAGGACTGAAGCTTTCTTT. The encoded protein is CASSPTTGGRTEAFF.